This TCR beta chain was observed in a study of cytomegalovirus exposure and HLA in healthy donors (dated by TCRdb to about 2017). At the level of the whole study: According to a later analysis, the approximately 120 validation repertoires were produced on the same platform as the 666 repertoires of the first cohort. The study aimed to test whether cataloging public T cell receptors could reveal signatures of past pathogen exposure. A separate validation cohort of approximately 130 different subjects was used in addition to the 666-subject first cohort. To predict cytomegalovirus infection status, the study brought together high-throughput TCR immunosequencing, statistical association of individual TCRs with disease status, and machine learning. General findings and caveats noted by the study authors: The validation cohort had no HLA typing available for a later analysis, so co-occurrence within that cohort was assessed over all 110 or so repertoires. In vitro tests confirmed that a few of the cytomegalovirus-associated TCR beta chains recognize cytomegalovirus antigens. The authors suggested that the approach could potentially be extended to other disease states and immunological phenotypes. Subsequent analysis determined that TCRs grouped into clusters in the first cohort also showed a tendency toward co-occurrence across the 120 or so validation repertoires, and about 94% of cluster scores exceeded 0. The study gave a list of 150 to 200 TCR beta chains associated with cytomegalovirus. Cytomegalovirus status was reported to be diagnosed by the classifier with high specificity and sensitivity in both the original and validation cohorts. While some public TCRs were present in many individuals, most TCR sequences turned up only very rarely across donors.

The library was generated by the immunoSEQ multiplex PCR assay. Under the source paper's analysis protocol: A statistical classification framework was built to diagnose cytomegalovirus status from the catalog of TCR beta chain sequences. TCRdb took this table from immuneACCESS and kept in-frame rearrangements with V and J called. Such tables lack part of the clones; where checked against another copy, unresolved V genes explain under half of the gap, and the rest is unexplained. V and J calls and clone size are as listed in that table; D and trimming were resolved from the DNA. Present in this sample are about 60,000 clones, 95% to 96% of which were seen just once. The top ten constitute just over 0.9% of the sample. Inclusive of the bounding cysteine and phenylalanine, the CDR3 is 12 residues long. This entry keeps only the CDR3 DNA: 36 bases, framed from base 1. From V the trimming removes 11 bases and from J it removes 7 bases, while the gene matches leave 6 bases of the junction unaccounted for. CDR1 SNHLY and CDR2 FYNNEI are derived from the germline V gene.

This clone came up once. The specificity of this receptor is unknown. Base qualities are not provided; no much larger clone lies one nucleotide away. The donors were included in the validation cohort of roughly 130 subjects, a group kept apart from the roughly 690-subject first cohort. Specimen: PBMCs. This TCR was recovered from a man younger than 30 in good health and CMV-seronegative. Rearrangement joined TRBV2 to TRBJ1-4; 8 bases in the middle match TRBD1. The CDR3 amino acid sequence is: CACDRGTEKLFF. The nucleotide sequence is TGTGCCTGCGACAGGGGTACTGAAAAACTGTTTTTT.